A selection of T cell receptor beta chains follows, all from one sample in a study of cytomegalovirus exposure and HLA in healthy donors. Profiled with immunoSEQ multiplex PCR; TCRdb holds only in-frame clones, not every one. Its clone listing holds about 140,000 clones. Specimen: PBMCs. The receptors stem from a man between 35 and 55 years old in good health and CMV-seronegative. Each CDR3 is given with its conserved first and last residue. A D gene is named only where the DNA matches it firmly.

j_gene: TRBJ2-6; v_gene: TRBV5-6; d_gene: TRBD1; CDR3aa: CASSQDRGLTNVLTF
j_gene: TRBJ1-2; v_gene: TRBV18; d_gene: NA; CDR3aa: CASSQLVVYGYTF
j_gene: TRBJ2-7; v_gene: TRBV21-1; d_gene: NA; CDR3aa: CASQTGCSYEQYF
j_gene: TRBJ1-6; v_gene: TRBV19; d_gene: NA; CDR3aa: CASSIDLGRANSPLHF
j_gene: TRBJ2-7; v_gene: TRBV7-2; d_gene: NA; CDR3aa: CASSPQAAGEQYF
j_gene: TRBJ2-3; v_gene: TRBV7-9; d_gene: NA; CDR3aa: CASSRATSTDTQYF
j_gene: TRBJ2-2; v_gene: TRBV9; d_gene: NA; CDR3aa: CASSVAPGTGELFF
j_gene: TRBJ1-2; v_gene: TRBV5-1; d_gene: TRBD1; CDR3aa: CASSSGQGEDGYTF
j_gene: TRBJ1-1; v_gene: TRBV28; d_gene: NA; CDR3aa: CASRRELNTEAFF
j_gene: TRBJ2-7; v_gene: TRBV6-5; d_gene: NA; CDR3aa: CASSVGTREQYF
j_gene: TRBJ1-5; v_gene: TRBV13; d_gene: TRBD1; CDR3aa: CASSLGWDRVNQPQHF
j_gene: TRBJ1-6; v_gene: TRBV19; d_gene: NA; CDR3aa: CASRIMSSYNSPLHF
j_gene: TRBJ2-7; v_gene: TRBV27; d_gene: NA; CDR3aa: CASSFESASYEQYF
j_gene: TRBJ1-3; v_gene: TRBV2; d_gene: NA; CDR3aa: CANAGGTGNTIYF
j_gene: TRBJ2-1; v_gene: TRBV7-6; d_gene: TRBD2; CDR3aa: CASSLGLAGLGNEQFF
j_gene: TRBJ1-4; v_gene: TRBV7-6; d_gene: NA; CDR3aa: CASSLVGGSKDGKLFF
j_gene: TRBJ2-3; v_gene: TRBV5-1; d_gene: NA; CDR3aa: CASSLAQGLDTQYF
j_gene: TRBJ1-4; v_gene: TRBV19; d_gene: NA; CDR3aa: CASSLQAQRNEKLFF